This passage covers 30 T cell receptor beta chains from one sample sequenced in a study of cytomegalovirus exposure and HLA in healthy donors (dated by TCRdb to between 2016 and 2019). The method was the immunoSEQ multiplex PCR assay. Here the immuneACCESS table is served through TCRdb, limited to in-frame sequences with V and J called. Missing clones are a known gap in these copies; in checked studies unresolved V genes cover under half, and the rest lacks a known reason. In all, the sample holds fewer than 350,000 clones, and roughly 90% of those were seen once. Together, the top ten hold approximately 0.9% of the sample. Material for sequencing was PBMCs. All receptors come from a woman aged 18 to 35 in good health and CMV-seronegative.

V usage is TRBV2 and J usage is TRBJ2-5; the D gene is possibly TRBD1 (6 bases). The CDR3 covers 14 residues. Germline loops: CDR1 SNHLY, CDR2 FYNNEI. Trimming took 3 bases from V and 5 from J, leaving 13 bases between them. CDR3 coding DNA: TGTGCCAGCAGTGACCAGGGGAATGAGGAGACCCAGTACTTC. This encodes CASSDQGNEETQYF.

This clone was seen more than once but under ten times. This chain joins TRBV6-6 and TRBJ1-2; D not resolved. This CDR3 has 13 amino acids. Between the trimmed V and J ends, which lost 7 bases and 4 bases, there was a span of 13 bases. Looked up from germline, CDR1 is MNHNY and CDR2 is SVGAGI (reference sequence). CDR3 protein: CASKQRAGYGYTF. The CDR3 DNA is TGTGCCAGCAAACAGAGGGCGGGCTATGGCTACACCTTC.

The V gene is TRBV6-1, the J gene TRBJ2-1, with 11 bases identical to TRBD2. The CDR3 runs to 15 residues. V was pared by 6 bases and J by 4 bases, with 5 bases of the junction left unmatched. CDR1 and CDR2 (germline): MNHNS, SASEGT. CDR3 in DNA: TGTGCCAGCAGCAAACTAGCGGGAGAATACAATGAGCAGTTCTTC. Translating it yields CASSKLAGEYNEQFF.

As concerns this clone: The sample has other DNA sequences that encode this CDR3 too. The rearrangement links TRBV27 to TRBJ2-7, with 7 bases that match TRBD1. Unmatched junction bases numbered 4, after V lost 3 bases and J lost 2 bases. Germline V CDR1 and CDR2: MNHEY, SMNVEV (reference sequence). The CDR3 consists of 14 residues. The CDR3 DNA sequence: TGTGCCAGCAGTTTGAGCCAGGGGGCCTACGAGCAGTACTTC. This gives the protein CASSLSQGAYEQYF.

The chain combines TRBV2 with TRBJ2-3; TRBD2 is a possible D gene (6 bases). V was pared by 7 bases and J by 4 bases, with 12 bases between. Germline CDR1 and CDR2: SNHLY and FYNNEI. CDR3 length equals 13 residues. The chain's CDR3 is CASISGAADTQYF. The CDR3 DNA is TGTGCCAGCATATCGGGAGCCGCAGATACGCAGTATTTT.

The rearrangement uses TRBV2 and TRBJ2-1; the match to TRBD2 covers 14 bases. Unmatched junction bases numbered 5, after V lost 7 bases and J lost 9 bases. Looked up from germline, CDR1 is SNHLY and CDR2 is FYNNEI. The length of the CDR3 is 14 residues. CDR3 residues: CASTGLAGGGEQFF. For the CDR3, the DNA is TGTGCCAGCACAGGACTAGCGGGAGGTGGTGAGCAGTTCTTC.

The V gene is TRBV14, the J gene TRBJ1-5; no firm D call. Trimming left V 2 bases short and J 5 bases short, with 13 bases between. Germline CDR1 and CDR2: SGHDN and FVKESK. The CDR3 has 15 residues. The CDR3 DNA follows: TGTGCCAGCAGCCAATCTCCCAACTCGGATCAGCCCCAGCATTTT. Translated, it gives CASSQSPNSDQPQHF.

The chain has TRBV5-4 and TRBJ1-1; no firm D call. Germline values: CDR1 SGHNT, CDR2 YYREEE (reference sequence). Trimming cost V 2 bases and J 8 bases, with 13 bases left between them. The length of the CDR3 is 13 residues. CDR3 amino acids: CASSLKFSQEAFF. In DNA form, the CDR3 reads TGTGCCAGCAGCTTAAAGTTTAGCCAGGAAGCTTTCTTT.

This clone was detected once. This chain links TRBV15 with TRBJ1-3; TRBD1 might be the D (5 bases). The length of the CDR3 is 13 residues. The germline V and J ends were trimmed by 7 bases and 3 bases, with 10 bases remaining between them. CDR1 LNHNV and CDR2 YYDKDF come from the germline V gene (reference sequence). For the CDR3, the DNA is TGTGCCACCACTGGGACTCATGGAAACACCATATATTTT. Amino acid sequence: CATTGTHGNTIYF.

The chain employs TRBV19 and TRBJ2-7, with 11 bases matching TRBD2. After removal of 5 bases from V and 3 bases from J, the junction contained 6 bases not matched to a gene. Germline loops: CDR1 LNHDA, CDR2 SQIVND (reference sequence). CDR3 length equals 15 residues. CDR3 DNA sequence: TGTGCCAGTAGTGCCCGACTAGCGGGGCACTACGAGCAGTACTTC. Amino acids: CASSARLAGHYEQYF.

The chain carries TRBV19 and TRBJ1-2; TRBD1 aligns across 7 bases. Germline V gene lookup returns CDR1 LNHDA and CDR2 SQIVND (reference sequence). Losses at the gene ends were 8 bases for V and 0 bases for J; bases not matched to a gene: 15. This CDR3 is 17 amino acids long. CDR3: CASCWTAGGSANYGYTF. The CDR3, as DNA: TGTGCCAGTTGCTGGACTGCAGGGGGATCGGCTAACTATGGCTACACCTTC.

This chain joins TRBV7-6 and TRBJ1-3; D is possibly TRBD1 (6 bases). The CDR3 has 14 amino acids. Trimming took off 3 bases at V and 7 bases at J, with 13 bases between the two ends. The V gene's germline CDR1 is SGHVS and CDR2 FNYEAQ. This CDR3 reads CASSFTGTENTIYF. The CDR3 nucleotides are TGTGCCAGCAGCTTTACAGGGACGGAGAACACCATATATTTT.

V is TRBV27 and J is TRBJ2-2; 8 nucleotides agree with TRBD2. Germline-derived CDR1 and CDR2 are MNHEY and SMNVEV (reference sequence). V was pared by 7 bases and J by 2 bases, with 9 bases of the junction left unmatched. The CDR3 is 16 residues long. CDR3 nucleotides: TGTGCCAGCAAAACGGGAACTAGCGGAAACACCGGGGAGCTGTTTTTT. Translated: CASKTGTSGNTGELFF.

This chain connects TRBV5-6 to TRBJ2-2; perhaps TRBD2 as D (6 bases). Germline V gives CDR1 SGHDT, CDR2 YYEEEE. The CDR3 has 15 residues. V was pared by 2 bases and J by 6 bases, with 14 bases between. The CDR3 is CASSLRGDWSGELFF. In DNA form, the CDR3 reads TGTGCCAGCAGCTTACGCGGGGATTGGTCCGGGGAGCTGTTTTTT.

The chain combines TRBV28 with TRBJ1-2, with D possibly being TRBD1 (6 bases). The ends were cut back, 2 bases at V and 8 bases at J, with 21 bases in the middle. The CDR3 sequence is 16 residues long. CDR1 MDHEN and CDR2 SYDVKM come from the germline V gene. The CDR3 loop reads CASSLGLRGAREGYTF. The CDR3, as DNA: TGTGCCAGCAGTTTAGGGCTACGGGGGGCGCGGGAGGGCTACACCTTC.

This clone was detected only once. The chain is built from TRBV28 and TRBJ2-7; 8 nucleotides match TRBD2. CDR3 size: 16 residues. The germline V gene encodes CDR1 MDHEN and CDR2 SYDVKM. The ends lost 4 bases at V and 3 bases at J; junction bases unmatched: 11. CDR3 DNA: TGTGCCAGCAGTTCGGGGCTAGCGGGCCTTTACTACGAGCAGTACTTC. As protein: CASSSGLAGLYYEQYF. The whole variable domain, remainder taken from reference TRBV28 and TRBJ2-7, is DVKVTQSSRYLVKRTGEKVFLECVQDMDHENMFWYRQDPGLGLRLIYFSYDVKMKEKGDIPEGYSVSREKKERFSLILESASTNQTSMYLCASSSGLAGLYYEQYFGPGTRLTVT.

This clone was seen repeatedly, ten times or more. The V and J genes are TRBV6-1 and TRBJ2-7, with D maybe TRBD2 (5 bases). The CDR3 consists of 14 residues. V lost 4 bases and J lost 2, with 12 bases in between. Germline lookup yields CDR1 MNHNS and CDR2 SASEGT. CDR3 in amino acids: CASSVEGPTYEQYF. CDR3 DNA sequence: TGTGCCAGCAGTGTTGAGGGCCCCACCTACGAGCAGTACTTC.

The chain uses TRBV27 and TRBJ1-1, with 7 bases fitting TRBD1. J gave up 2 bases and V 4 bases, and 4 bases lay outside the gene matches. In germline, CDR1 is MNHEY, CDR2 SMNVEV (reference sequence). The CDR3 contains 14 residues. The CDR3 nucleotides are TGTGCCAGCAGTTCAAACAGGGGTAACACTGAAGCTTTCTTT. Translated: CASSSNRGNTEAFF.

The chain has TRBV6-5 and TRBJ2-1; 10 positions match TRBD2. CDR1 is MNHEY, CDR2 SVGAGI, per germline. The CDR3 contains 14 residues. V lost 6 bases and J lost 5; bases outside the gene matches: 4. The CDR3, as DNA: TGTGCCAGCAGCAACGGACTAGCGGACAATGAGCAGTTCTTC. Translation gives CASSNGLADNEQFF.

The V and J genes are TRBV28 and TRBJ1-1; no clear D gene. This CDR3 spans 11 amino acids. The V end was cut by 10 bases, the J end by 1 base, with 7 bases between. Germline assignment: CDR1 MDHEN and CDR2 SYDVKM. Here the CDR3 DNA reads TGTGCCACCCAGGAGAACACTGAAGCTTTCTTT. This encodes CATQENTEAFF.

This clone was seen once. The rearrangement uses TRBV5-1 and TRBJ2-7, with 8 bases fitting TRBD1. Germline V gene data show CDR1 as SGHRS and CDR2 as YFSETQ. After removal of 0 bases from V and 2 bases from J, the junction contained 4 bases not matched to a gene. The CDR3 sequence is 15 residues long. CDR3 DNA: TGCGCCAGCAGCTTGGAGGGCAGGGGGCCCTACGAGCAGTACTTC. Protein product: CASSLEGRGPYEQYF.

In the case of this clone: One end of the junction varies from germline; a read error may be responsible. The CDR3 bases are TGTGCCAGCTCACCCGGTCGGGAAGGTAATATTTTC. Translated, it gives CASSPGREGNIF. The V gene is TRBV18, the J gene TRBJ2-7; possible D gene TRBD2, 5 bases. This CDR3 is 12 amino acids long. From germline, CDR1 is KGHSH and CDR2 LQKENI.

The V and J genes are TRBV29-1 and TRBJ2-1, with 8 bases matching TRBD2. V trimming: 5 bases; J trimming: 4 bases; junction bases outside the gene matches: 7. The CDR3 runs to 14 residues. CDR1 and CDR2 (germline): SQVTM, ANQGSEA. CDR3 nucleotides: TGCAGCGTTATAGCGGGACTAATATACAATGAGCAGTTCTTC. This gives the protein CSVIAGLIYNEQFF.

DNA of the CDR3: TGTGCCAGCTCGCCCCCGCAAGGACAGGGCTCAAACACCATATATTTT. Protein: CASSPPQGQGSNTIYF. This chain joins TRBV18 and TRBJ1-3; 8 positions match TRBD1. Germline V gene sequence: CDR1 KGHSH, CDR2 LQKENI. The CDR3 is 16 amino acids. V gave up 6 bases and J gave up 6 bases; unmatched junction bases: 13.

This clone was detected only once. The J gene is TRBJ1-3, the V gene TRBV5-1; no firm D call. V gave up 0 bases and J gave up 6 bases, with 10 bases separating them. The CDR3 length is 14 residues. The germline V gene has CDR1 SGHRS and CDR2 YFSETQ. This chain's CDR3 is CASSLGSQSNTIYF. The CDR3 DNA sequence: TGCGCCAGCAGCTTGGGGTCCCAGTCAAACACCATATATTTT.

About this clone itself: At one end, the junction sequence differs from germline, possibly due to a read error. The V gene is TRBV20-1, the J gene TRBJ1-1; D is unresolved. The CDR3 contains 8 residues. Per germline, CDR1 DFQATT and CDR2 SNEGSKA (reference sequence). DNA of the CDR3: TGCAGTGCTAGAGGAGAGAGGTTT. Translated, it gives CSARGERF.

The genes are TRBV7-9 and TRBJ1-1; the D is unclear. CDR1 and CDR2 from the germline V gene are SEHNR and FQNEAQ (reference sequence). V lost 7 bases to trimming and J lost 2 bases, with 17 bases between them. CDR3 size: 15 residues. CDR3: CASIPSGLPNTEAFF. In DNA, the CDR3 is TGTGCCAGCATCCCGTCGGGGTTACCTAACACTGAAGCTTTCTTT.

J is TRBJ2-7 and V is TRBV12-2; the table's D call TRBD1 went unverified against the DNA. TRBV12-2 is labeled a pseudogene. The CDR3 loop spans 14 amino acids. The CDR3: CASRINRGRFEQYF. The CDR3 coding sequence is TGTGCAAGTCGCATTAACAGGGGGCGGTTCGAGCAGTACTTC.

The CDR3 coding sequence is TGTGCCAGCAGCCTCGGACAGGGGATCCCCGGGGAGCTGTTTTTT. This translates into CASSLGQGIPGELFF. The V and J genes are TRBV6-5 and TRBJ2-2, with 9 bases fitting TRBD1. The V segment lost 6 bases and the J segment 6 bases; nucleotides outside the gene matches: 8. This CDR3 is built from 15 residues. Germline CDR1 is MNHEY and CDR2 is SVGAGI.

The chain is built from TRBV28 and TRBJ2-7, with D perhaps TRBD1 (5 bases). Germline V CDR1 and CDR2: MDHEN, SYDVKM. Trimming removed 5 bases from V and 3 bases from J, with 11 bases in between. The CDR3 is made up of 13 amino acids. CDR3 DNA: TGTGCCAGCAGTCAGGGAAACCTCTACGAGCAGTACTTC. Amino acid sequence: CASSQGNLYEQYF.